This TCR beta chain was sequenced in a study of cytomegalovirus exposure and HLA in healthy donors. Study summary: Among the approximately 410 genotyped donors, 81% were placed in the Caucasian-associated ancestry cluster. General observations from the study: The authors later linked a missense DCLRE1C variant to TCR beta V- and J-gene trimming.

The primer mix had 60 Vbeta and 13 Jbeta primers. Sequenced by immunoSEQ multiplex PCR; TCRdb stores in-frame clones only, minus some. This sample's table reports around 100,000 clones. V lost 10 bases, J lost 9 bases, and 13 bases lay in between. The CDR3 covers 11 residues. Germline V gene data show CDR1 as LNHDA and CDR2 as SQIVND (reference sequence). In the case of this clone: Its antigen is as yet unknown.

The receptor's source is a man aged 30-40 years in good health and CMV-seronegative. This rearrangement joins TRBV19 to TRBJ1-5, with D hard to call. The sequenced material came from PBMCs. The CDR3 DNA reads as TGTGCCACCTACCAAAATGGGCCCCAGCATTTT. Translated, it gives CATYQNGPQHF.